This TCR beta chain was identified in a study of cytomegalovirus exposure and HLA in healthy donors. Findings and limits, study-wide: Cytomegalovirus-associated status was assigned to around 160 TCR beta chains. Roughly uniform sequencing depth across donors was assumed, possibly incorrectly. With further analysis later on, most CMV-associated TCR beta chains appeared HLA-restricted. An analysis was carried out at a later point. It showed that HLA-associated TCR beta chains were more clonally expanded than equally common non-associated chains.

The PCR made use of 60 Vbeta and 13 Jbeta primers. Only in-frame clones appear in the TCRdb table, and some are missing; sequencing was by immunoSEQ multiplex PCR. This repertoire shows about 110,000 clones, around 80% found once; its top ten account for about 2.7%. Details on this clone: Its antigen is unknown.

CDR1 SGHVS and CDR2 FQNEAQ come from the germline V gene. The ends were cut back, 2 bases at V and 4 bases at J, with 8 bases in the middle. The CDR3 extends over 14 amino acids. The chain uses TRBV7-8 and TRBJ2-2; weak D call: TRBD1 (6 bases). This clonotype was obtained from a woman aged 18-29 years in good health and CMV-seropositive. Sequenced input: PBMCs. As DNA, the CDR3 is TGTGCCAGCAGCTTAAGGGGGACCACCGGGGAGCTGTTTTTT. It yields the protein CASSLRGTTGELFF.